Each of the 27 T cell receptor beta chains below was sequenced from the same sample in a study of cytomegalovirus exposure and HLA in healthy donors. PCR amplification relied on 60 Vbeta primers (plus 13 Jbeta primers). Generated by immunoSEQ multiplex PCR, the TCRdb table keeps only in-frame clones and is missing some. The sample includes about 50,000 clones, 77% of them seen just once. The sequencing sample was made of PBMCs. The source is a woman between 40 and 50 years old in good health and CMV-seropositive.

J is TRBJ2-1 and V is TRBV5-1; 9 bases match TRBD1. The V gene end was trimmed by 1 base and the J gene end by 8 bases; junction bases not matched to a gene: 7. Germline V CDR1 and CDR2: SGHRS, YFSETQ. The CDR3 totals 15 residues. DNA for the CDR3: TGCGCCAGCAGCTTGCCGGGACAGGGAGGCGATGAGCAGTTCTTC. Its protein is CASSLPGQGGDEQFF. The full variable domain, rest sourced from reference TRBV5-1 and TRBJ2-1, is KAGVTQTPRYLIKTRGQQVTLSCSPISGHRSVSWYQQTPGQGLQFLFEYFSETQRNKGNFPGRFSGRQFSNSRSEMNVSTLELGDSALYLCASSLPGQGGDEQFFGPGTRLTVL.

The chain links TRBV5-6 to TRBJ1-6, with 8 bases lining up with TRBD1. CDR3 length equals 15 residues. The trim removed 4 bases at V and 10 bases at J, leaving 10 bases unmatched. Germline CDR1 is SGHDT and CDR2 is YYEEEE. The CDR3 bases are TGTGCCAGCAGCCCACGGACAGGGCGTAACTCACCCCTCCACTTT. It yields the protein CASSPRTGRNSPLHF.

The chain uses TRBV7-9 and TRBJ2-2; D may be TRBD2 (5 bases). The germline gives CDR1 SEHNR, CDR2 FQNEAQ (reference sequence). This CDR3 region has 17 residues. V lost 11 bases to trimming and J lost 2 bases, with 24 bases between them. CDR3 residues: CAGLSSIAAENTGELFF. CDR3 sequence (DNA): TGTGCCGGGCTTAGCAGCATAGCAGCGGAAAACACCGGGGAGCTGTTTTTT.

V and J are TRBV6-5 and TRBJ1-5, with D possibly being TRBD1 (6 bases). The V end lost 3 bases, the J end lost 7 bases, and 10 bases lay between the germline ends. The CDR3 has 13 amino acids. Germline CDR1 and CDR2: MNHEY and SVGAGI. Written as DNA, the CDR3 is TGTGCCAGCAGTTATACAGGGCGGCAGCCCCAGCATTTT. Translated: CASSYTGRQPQHF.

The rearrangement links TRBV19 to TRBJ1-5; D possibly corresponds to TRBD1 (6 bases). Germline values: CDR1 LNHDA, CDR2 SQIVND (reference sequence). The CDR3 runs to 15 residues. Trimming removed 7 bases at V and 5 bases at J, with 18 bases between. CDR3 nucleotide sequence: TGTGCCAGTACCCCGACAGGAGTCATGGATCAGCCCCAGCATTTT. It translates to CASTPTGVMDQPQHF.

This rearrangement joins TRBV9 to TRBJ1-1; D gene unclear. The CDR3 consists of 14 residues. From germline, CDR1 is SGDLS and CDR2 YYNGEE. Trimming took 1 base from V and 1 from J, leaving 8 bases between them. CDR3 amino acids: CASSVSGRNTEAFF. The CDR3 region has the DNA TGTGCCAGCAGCGTATCCGGTCGGAACACTGAAGCTTTCTTT.

The rearrangement uses TRBV27 and TRBJ1-4; TRBD1 agrees at 8 bases. The CDR3 is 14 residues long. Germline assignment: CDR1 MNHEY and CDR2 SMNVEV (reference sequence). The ends lost 6 bases at V and 3 bases at J; junction bases unmatched: 3. This CDR3 reads CASSLQGANEKLFF. CDR3 DNA: TGTGCCAGCAGCCTACAGGGGGCTAATGAAAAACTGTTTTTT.

The J gene is TRBJ1-1, the V gene TRBV11-1; 7 nucleotides align to TRBD1. This CDR3 region has 13 residues. J gave up 12 bases and V 6 bases, and 13 bases lay outside the gene matches. Germline values: CDR1 SGHAT, CDR2 FQDESV (reference sequence). The CDR3 bases are TGTGCCAGCAGTCCAGACAGGGCCTCCACAACTTTCTTT. This gives the protein CASSPDRASTTFF.

This clone appeared a single time. This rearrangement joins TRBV30 to TRBJ1-5, with no clear D. The V gene lost 0 bases and the J gene lost 1 base, with 13 bases spanning the gap. The CDR3 spans 16 residues. CDR1 and CDR2 from the germline V gene are GTSNPN and SVGIG (reference sequence). The CDR3 sequence: CAWSVGFQASNQPQHF. CDR3 coding DNA: TGTGCCTGGAGTGTCGGTTTCCAGGCGAGCAATCAGCCCCAGCATTTT.

CDR3 bases: TGTGCCAGCAGCCTCCGGGGGGGGACGAACACTGAAGCTTTCTTT. Encoded protein: CASSLRGGTNTEAFF. J is TRBJ1-1 and V is TRBV7-2; TRBD1 is a possible D gene (5 bases). The CDR3 spans 15 residues. Trimming cost V 5 bases and J 1 base, with 14 bases left between them. Germline V gene lookup returns CDR1 SGHTA and CDR2 FQGNSA.

The rearrangement joins TRBV5-1 to TRBJ1-1; possible D gene TRBD1, 5 bases. The germline gives CDR1 SGHRS, CDR2 YFSETQ. The V gene lost 4 bases and the J gene lost 1 base, with 11 bases spanning the gap. CDR3 length: 14 amino acids. In nucleotides, the CDR3 is TGCGCCAGCAGCATTAATACAGGGAACACTGAAGCTTTCTTT. It translates to CASSINTGNTEAFF.

V is TRBV5-1 and J is TRBJ2-1; TRBD2 is a possible D gene (5 bases). Trimming stripped 0 bases from V and 1 base from J, with 11 bases between. The germline CDR1 and CDR2 sequences are SGHRS and YFSETQ. There are 16 residues in the CDR3. The CDR3 DNA follows: TGCGCCAGCAGCTTGGTTACGAGAGGGTCCTACAATGAGCAGTTCTTC. It codes for CASSLVTRGSYNEQFF.

This chain joins TRBV19 and TRBJ1-1; D may be TRBD1 (5 bases). The CDR3 is 13 residues long. Looked up from germline, CDR1 is LNHDA and CDR2 is SQIVND (reference sequence). V lost 3 bases, J lost 5 bases, and 10 bases lay in between. The CDR3 protein is CASSIQGWTEAFF. The CDR3 DNA follows: TGTGCCAGTAGTATCCAGGGATGGACTGAAGCTTTCTTT. The full variable domain, completed using reference TRBV19 and TRBJ1-1, is DGGITQSPKYLFRKEGQNVTLSCEQNLNHDAMYWYRQDPGQGLRLIYYSQIVNDFQKGDIAEGYSVSREKKESFPLTVTSAQKNPTAFYLCASSIQGWTEAFFGQGTRLTVV.

This chain joins TRBV11-1 and TRBJ1-6, with D unresolved. V was shortened by 0 bases and J by 5 bases, with 5 bases between the two germline ends. This CDR3 region has 14 residues. CDR1 is SGHAT, CDR2 FQDESV, per germline (reference sequence). This chain's CDR3 is CASSLAGDNSPLHF. CDR3 bases: TGTGCCAGCAGCTTAGCCGGAGATAATTCACCCCTCCACTTT.

V usage is TRBV2 and J usage is TRBJ1-5; D unresolved. Germline V gene lookup returns CDR1 SNHLY and CDR2 FYNNEI. V was shortened by 6 bases and J by 0 bases, with 21 bases between the two germline ends. The CDR3 length is 18 residues. The CDR3 spells CASRARWEGGSSNQPQHF. For the CDR3, the DNA is TGTGCCAGCAGGGCACGATGGGAAGGAGGGTCTAGCAATCAGCCCCAGCATTTT.

This sequence joins TRBV13 and TRBJ1-5; TRBD1 might be the D (5 bases). V lost 0 bases to trimming and J lost 2 bases, with 14 bases between them. The CDR3 spans 17 residues. In germline, CDR1 is PRHDT, CDR2 FYEKMQ (reference sequence). The chain's CDR3 is CASSLGLGGRGNQPQHF. The CDR3 DNA sequence: TGTGCCAGCAGCTTAGGCCTGGGGGGAAGGGGCAATCAGCCCCAGCATTTT.

This clone showed up just once. This chain uses TRBV10-1 with TRBJ1-6, with D possibly being TRBD1 (6 bases). CDR1 is WNHNN, CDR2 SYGVQD, per germline (reference sequence). The V gene lost 8 bases and the J gene lost 8 bases, with 13 bases spanning the gap. This CDR3 is 13 amino acids long. CDR3 sequence (DNA): TGCGCCAGCGGGGGACATAGGGATTCACCCCTCCACTTT. Translation: CASGGHRDSPLHF.

The CDR3 DNA is TGTGCCAGCAGCTCGACAGGGTATGGTAACACTGAAGCTTTCTTT. Encoded protein: CASSSTGYGNTEAFF. The V call is TRBV7-3, the J call TRBJ1-1; TRBD1 aligns across 7 bases. In germline, CDR1 is SGHTA, CDR2 FQGTGA. The V and J ends lost 4 bases and 2 bases, in that order; junction bases with no gene match: 7. The CDR3 has 15 residues. Full variable domain (remainder filled in from reference TRBV7-3 and TRBJ1-1): GAGVSQTPSNKVTEKGKYVELRCDPISGHTALYWYRQSLGQGPEFLIYFQGTGAADDSGLPNDRFFAVRPEGSVSTLKIQRTERGDSAVYLCASSSTGYGNTEAFFGQGTRLTVV.

The chain links TRBV19 to TRBJ2-2; unclear D gene. The CDR3 is made up of 13 amino acids. V was cut by 7 bases and J by 2 bases, with 8 bases left in between. The germline V gene has CDR1 LNHDA and CDR2 SQIVND (reference sequence). Here the CDR3 DNA reads TGTGCCAGTACGCGACACAACACCGGGGAGCTGTTTTTT. Its protein is CASTRHNTGELFF.

The V call is TRBV2, the J call TRBJ2-1, with 9 bases identical to TRBD2. Per germline, CDR1 SNHLY and CDR2 FYNNEI. With 2 bases clipped from V and 5 bases from J, the junction kept 4 bases outside the gene matches. CDR3 length equals 15 residues. DNA of the CDR3: TGTGCCAGCAGTGAATTAGCGGGGGTAAACAATGAGCAGTTCTTC. The encoded protein is CASSELAGVNNEQFF.

The rearrangement joins TRBV10-3 to TRBJ1-1; maybe TRBD1 (5 bases). CDR1 and CDR2 from the germline V gene are ENHRY and SYGVKD. The ends were cut back, 8 bases at V and 6 bases at J, with 16 bases in the middle. The CDR3 runs 13 residues. CDR3 sequence (DNA): TGTGCCATCGGGGGGGACGTCGGTGCTGAAGCTTTCTTT. Residues: CAIGGDVGAEAFF.

The DNA of the CDR3 is TGTGCCAGCAGCCCGACTAGCGGGGGGGCCGATGAGACCCAGTACTTC. It is translated as CASSPTSGGADETQYF. The rearrangement links TRBV7-9 to TRBJ2-5; the match to TRBD2 covers 14 bases. With 5 bases clipped from V and 5 bases from J, the junction kept 7 bases outside the gene matches. CDR1 and CDR2 from the germline V gene are SEHNR and FQNEAQ (reference sequence). The CDR3 extends over 16 amino acids.

The CDR3 spells CASRIGGGVTEAFF. For the CDR3, the DNA is TGCGCCAGCAGAATAGGGGGCGGCGTGACTGAAGCTTTCTTT. The chain carries TRBV10-2 and TRBJ1-1, with TRBD1 matching 7 bases. Unmatched junction bases numbered 9, after V lost 6 bases and J lost 5 bases. The CDR3 spans 14 residues. Germline V gives CDR1 WSHSY, CDR2 SAAADI.

The rearrangement joins TRBV7-2 to TRBJ2-7, with D perhaps matching TRBD1 (5 bases). The CDR3 sequence is 15 residues long. V dropped 5 bases and J dropped 3 bases, with 17 bases sitting between them. The germline gives CDR1 SGHTA, CDR2 FQGNSA. This CDR3 is CASSRAVTGNYEQYF. The CDR3 DNA follows: TGTGCCAGCAGCCGCGCCGTAACAGGAAACTACGAGCAGTACTTC.

The V call is TRBV30, the J call TRBJ1-1; D unresolved. V dropped 2 bases and J dropped 2 bases, with 9 bases sitting between them. The CDR3 is 13 residues long. CDR1 and CDR2 from the germline V gene are GTSNPN and SVGIG (reference sequence). DNA for the CDR3: TGTGCCTGGAGTCGGGGTCTTAACACTGAAGCTTTCTTT. This encodes CAWSRGLNTEAFF.

The rearrangement links TRBV30 to TRBJ1-4; TRBD1 matches 7 bases. The J segment lost 7 bases and the V segment lost 8 bases, leaving 10 bases of the junction unmatched. Germline CDR1 GTSNPN, CDR2 SVGIG (reference sequence). The CDR3 length is 13 residues. The CDR3 reads CAGNRGWGEKLFF. The CDR3 DNA sequence: TGTGCCGGAAACAGGGGTTGGGGTGAAAAACTGTTTTTT.

The chain is built from TRBV7-8 and TRBJ2-6; D remains ambiguous. The CDR3 loop spans 15 amino acids. V lost 0 bases to trimming and J lost 0 bases, with 3 bases between them. Germline CDR1 and CDR2: SGHVS and FQNEAQ. CDR3 nucleotide sequence: TGTGCCAGCAGCTTAGCCATCTCTGGGGCCAACGTCCTGACTTTC. Translation: CASSLAISGANVLTF.